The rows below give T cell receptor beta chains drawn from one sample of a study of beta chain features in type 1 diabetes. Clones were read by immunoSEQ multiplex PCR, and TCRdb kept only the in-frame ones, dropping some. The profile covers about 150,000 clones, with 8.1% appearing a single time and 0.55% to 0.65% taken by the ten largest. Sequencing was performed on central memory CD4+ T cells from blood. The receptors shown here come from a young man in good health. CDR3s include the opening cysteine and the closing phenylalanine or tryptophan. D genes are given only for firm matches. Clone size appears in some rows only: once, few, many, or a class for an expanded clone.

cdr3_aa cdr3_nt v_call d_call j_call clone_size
CASSPRRLAEQFF TGTGCCAGCAGCCCACGTCGTCTAGCCGAGCAGTTCTTC TRBV7-2 - TRBJ2-1 many
CASSLPGHNLGKLFF TGTGCCAGCAGTTTACCGGGACACAACCTCGGAAAACTGTTTTTT TRBV7-2 - TRBJ1-4 -
CASSPSQGARGYTF TGTGCCAGCAGTCCCTCCCAGGGGGCTCGAGGCTACACCTTC TRBV6-6 TRBD1 TRBJ1-2 few
CASSPIAALNTEAFF TGTGCCAGCAGCCCTATCGCGGCTTTGAACACTGAAGCTTTCTTT TRBV28 - TRBJ1-1 -
CASSQDHFSGSTIFRDTQYF TGCGCCAGCAGCCAAGACCACTTCAGCGGGTCGACGATCTTCCGAGATACGCAGTATTTT TRBV4-3 - TRBJ2-3 few
CASSFDGRGKLFF TGTGCCAGCAGCTTTGACGGCAGGGGAAAACTGTTTTTT TRBV7-6 - TRBJ1-4 few
CASSQSEGYEQYF TGCGCCAGCAGCCAGTCCGAGGGCTACGAGCAGTACTTC TRBV4-3 - TRBJ2-7 many
CATRTSSYNEQFF TGTGCCACACGGACATCCTCCTACAATGAGCAGTTCTTC TRBV6-5 - TRBJ2-1 many
CASSLGLAGAISEQYF TGCGCCAGCAGCTTAGGACTAGCGGGAGCTATAAGCGAGCAGTACTTC TRBV5-1 TRBD2 TRBJ2-7 few
CASSYFEGYTF TGTGCCAGCAGTTACTTTGAGGGCTACACCTTC TRBV6-5 - TRBJ1-2 -
CASSGSGRRREQYF TGTGCCAGCAGCGGTTCCGGGAGAAGGAGGGAGCAGTACTTC TRBV7-9 - TRBJ2-7 -
CASSLVVSSNQPQHF TGTGCCAGCAGTTTGGTGGTAAGCAGCAATCAGCCCCAGCATTTT TRBV27 - TRBJ1-5 -
CASSIGTFLGNEKLFF TGTGCCAGTAGTATCGGGACATTCCTCGGTAATGAAAAACTGTTTTTT TRBV19 - TRBJ1-4 few
CASSFATGTVYGYTF TGTGCCAGCAGTTTCGCCACCGGGACAGTCTATGGCTACACCTTC TRBV28 TRBD1 TRBJ1-2 few
CASSYVTGGRSGYTF TGTGCCAGCAGTTACGTGACAGGGGGAAGAAGTGGCTACACCTTC TRBV6-6 TRBD1 TRBJ1-2 few
CASSSIKGEGETQYF TGTGCCAGCAGCTCGATAAAGGGGGAAGGGGAGACCCAGTACTTC TRBV7-9 - TRBJ2-5 few
CASSLRGHNQETQYF TGTGCCAGCAGCCTCAGGGGGCACAACCAAGAGACCCAGTACTTC TRBV7-3 TRBD1 TRBJ2-5 -
CASSPAEGGTGGEQFF TGTGCCAGCTCACCAGCTGAGGGCGGTACCGGAGGTGAGCAGTTCTTC TRBV18 - TRBJ2-1 -
CASRPLQGGFDTQYF TGTGCCAGCAGACCCCTACAGGGTGGCTTCGATACGCAGTATTTT TRBV7-8 - TRBJ2-3 many
CAWSRNEQFF TGTGCCTGGAGCCGGAATGAGCAGTTCTTC TRBV30 - TRBJ2-1 many
CASRYVGEQFF TGTGCCAGCAGGTATGTCGGGGAGCAGTTCTTC TRBV5-7 - TRBJ2-1 few
CASSVGPSGWVTDTQYF TGTGCCAGCAGCGTAGGCCCTAGCGGGTGGGTCACAGATACGCAGTATTTT TRBV9 TRBD2 TRBJ2-3 -
CASRKAGGETQYF TGTGCCAGCAGAAAAGCGGGGGGAGAGACCCAGTACTTC TRBV6-5 TRBD2 TRBJ2-5 -
CSVGQGTETQYF TGCAGCGTAGGACAGGGGACGGAGACCCAGTACTTC TRBV29-1 TRBD1 TRBJ2-5 few
CASRNGTGREQYF TGTGCCAGCCGAAACGGGACGGGGAGGGAGCAGTACTTC TRBV18 - TRBJ2-7 -
CASSYSQRDYGYTF TGTGCCAGCAGTTACTCCCAGAGGGACTATGGCTACACCTTC TRBV6-5 - TRBJ1-2 few
CASSARTVDYGYTF TGTGCCAGCAGTGCCCGGACAGTCGACTATGGCTACACCTTC TRBV28 - TRBJ1-2 few
CASLPGQTSYNEQFF TGTGCCAGCTTACCGGGACAGACATCATACAATGAGCAGTTCTTC TRBV28 TRBD1 TRBJ2-1 -
CASSLENRAGVDTQYF TGCGCCAGCAGCTTGGAGAATCGAGCGGGAGTCGATACGCAGTATTTT TRBV5-1 TRBD2 TRBJ2-3 -
CASSMRGTGVIQPQHF TGTGCCAGTAGTATGAGGGGGACAGGGGTGATTCAGCCCCAGCATTTT TRBV19 TRBD1 TRBJ1-5 -
CASSPPFDRQALYF TGTGCCAGCTCACCACCGTTCGATCGGCAGGCCCTGTACTTC TRBV18 - TRBJ2-7 many
CASSLTGRDEQFF TGTGCCAGCAGTTTAACAGGGCGGGATGAGCAGTTCTTC TRBV28 - TRBJ2-1 many
CASSSNGQFYEQYF TGTGCCAGCAGTTCCAACGGACAGTTCTACGAGCAGTACTTC TRBV6-1 - TRBJ2-7 few
CASSSYSGGANVLTF TGTGCCAGCAGCTCGTACAGTGGTGGGGCCAACGTCCTGACTTTC TRBV7-9 - TRBJ2-6 -
CSASGGEQFF TGCAGTGCGTCGGGAGGTGAGCAGTTCTTC TRBV20-1 TRBD2 TRBJ2-1 -
CASSLDSRETQYF TGTGCCAGCAGCTTGGATTCGAGAGAGACCCAGTACTTC TRBV5-4 - TRBJ2-5 -
CASSVAIAGHLGEQFF TGTGCCAGCAGCGTAGCAATAGCGGGCCACCTCGGGGAGCAGTTCTTC TRBV9 TRBD2 TRBJ2-1 few
CASSPATEYGYTF TGTGCCAGCTCACCCGCCACAGAGTATGGCTACACCTTC TRBV18 - TRBJ1-2 few
CASSPRGQGVGNSPLHF TGTGCCAGCTCACCAAGGGGACAGGGGGTAGGTAATTCACCCCTCCACTTT TRBV18 TRBD1 TRBJ1-6 -
CASSLGSGSGELFF TGTGCCAGCAGCTTGGGCTCCGGGTCCGGGGAGCTGTTTTTT TRBV5-6 - TRBJ2-2 few
CASSLRQGDTSWEQYF TGTGCCAGCAGCTTACGACAGGGCGATACTTCGTGGGAGCAGTACTTC TRBV11-2 TRBD1 TRBJ2-5 -
CASSLGTGDIRNTEAFF TGTGCCAGCAGCTTAGGGACAGGGGACATTCGGAACACTGAAGCTTTCTTT TRBV7-9 TRBD1 TRBJ1-1 few
CASSLASRWETQYF TGTGCCAGCAGCTTAGCTAGCCGGTGGGAGACCCAGTACTTC TRBV7-9 - TRBJ2-5 few
CASSGLERVTDTQYF TGTGCCAGCAGCGGACTGGAGCGGGTCACAGATACGCAGTATTTT TRBV11-1 - TRBJ2-3 -
CASSPSSGQGVSQPQHF TGTGCCAGCAGCCCCAGTTCGGGACAGGGGGTATCTCAGCCCCAGCATTTT TRBV7-2 TRBD1 TRBJ1-5 few
CASSQFLTGTASSYEQYF TGTGCCAGCAGCCAATTTCTTACCGGGACAGCAAGCTCCTACGAGCAGTACTTC TRBV4-2 TRBD1 TRBJ2-7 -
CAWRGGGQDEQFF TGTGCCTGGAGGGGCGGGGGGCAAGATGAGCAGTTCTTC TRBV30 TRBD2 TRBJ2-1 many
CASSQNEDNEQFF TGCGCCAGCAGCCAAAATGAGGACAATGAGCAGTTCTTC TRBV4-3 - TRBJ2-1 many
CAWSPRTGNNEQFF TGTGCCTGGAGTCCTAGGACAGGGAACAATGAGCAGTTCTTC TRBV30 TRBD1 TRBJ2-1 many
CASSYGQGLGEKLFF TGTGCCAGCAGTTACGGGCAGGGCTTGGGTGAAAAACTGTTTTTT TRBV6-5 - TRBJ1-4 few
CASSLGDRDHYGYTF TGCGCCAGCAGCTTAGGGGACAGGGACCACTATGGCTACACCTTC TRBV5-1 TRBD1 TRBJ1-2 -
CASSFESGTGRNTIYF TGTGCCAGCAGCTTTGAATCCGGGACAGGGAGAAACACCATATATTTT TRBV9 TRBD1 TRBJ1-3 -